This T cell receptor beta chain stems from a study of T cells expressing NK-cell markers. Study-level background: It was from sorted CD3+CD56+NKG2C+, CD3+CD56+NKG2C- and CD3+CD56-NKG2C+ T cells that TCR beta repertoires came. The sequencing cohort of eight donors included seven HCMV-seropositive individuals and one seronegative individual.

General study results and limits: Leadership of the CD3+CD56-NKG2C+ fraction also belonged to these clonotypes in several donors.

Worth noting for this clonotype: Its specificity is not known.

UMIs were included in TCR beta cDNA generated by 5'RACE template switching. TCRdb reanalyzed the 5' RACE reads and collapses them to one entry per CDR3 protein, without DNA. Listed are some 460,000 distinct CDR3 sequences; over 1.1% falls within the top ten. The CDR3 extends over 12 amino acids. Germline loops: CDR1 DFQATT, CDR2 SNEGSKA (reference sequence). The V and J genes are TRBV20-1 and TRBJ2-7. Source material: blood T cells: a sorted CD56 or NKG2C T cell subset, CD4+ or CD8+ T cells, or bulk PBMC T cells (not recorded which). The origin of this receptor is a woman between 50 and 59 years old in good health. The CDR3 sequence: CSASSGSGEQYF.